The next 7 T cell receptor beta chains were all read from a single sample in a study of vaccination and CD4 T cells after COVID-19 (dated 2022 in TCRdb). Their recognized antigens are unknown. The treatment or condition label, read with the paper, signifies: roughly 11-day PBMC culture with coronavirus spike peptide pools or control peptides (ViraFEST assay). Receptor libraries were prepared by PCR. Reads for this sample came from an Illumina iSeq 100. DNA from cultured CD4+ T cells was subjected to TCR sequencing with the Oncomine TCR Beta short-read assay at the Johns Hopkins FTIC core. The raw public data were reprocessed by TCRdb itself: fastp quality trimming at Q25, MiXCR clonotype calling, in-frame beta chains only. A single entry per CDR3 protein holds the most common genes and DNA from its merged rows. The sample table holds around 20,000 distinct CDR3 sequences, of which 44% were seen once. Jointly, the top ten make up 26% of the sample.

The sequencing used CD4+ T cells from blood, cultured in vitro, collected before SARS-CoV-2 vaccination. The source is a human donor who had recovered from COVID-19.

This clonotype was recorded a few times. The V gene is TRBV20-1, the J gene TRBJ2-7; 8 positions agree with TRBD1. V dropped 0 bases and J dropped 2; count of bases not matched to a gene: 9. This CDR3 contains 16 residues. Germline values: CDR1 DFQATT, CDR2 SNEGSKA (reference sequence). The CDR3 DNA sequence: TGCAGTGCTAGAGATCTCGGGGACAGGATAACCTACGAGCAGTACTTC. Residues: CSARDLGDRITYEQYF.

This clonotype showed up just a few times. This sequence joins TRBV6-5 and TRBJ1-2, with 8 bases identical to TRBD1. The V segment lost 0 bases and the J segment 5 bases; nucleotides outside the gene matches: 5. This CDR3 is built from 15 residues. CDR1 is MNHEY, CDR2 SVGAGI, per germline. In DNA, the CDR3 is TGTGCCAGCAGTTACTCGAACAGGGGGATTTATGGCTACACCTTC. Protein product: CASSYSNRGIYGYTF.

The chain links TRBV20-1 to TRBJ2-1, with 11 bases that match TRBD2. The germline CDR1 and CDR2 sequences are DFQATT and SNEGSKA (reference sequence). Trimming at V came to 4 bases and at J to 4 bases, leaving 9 bases not matched to a gene. The CDR3 runs to 16 residues. In DNA form, the CDR3 reads TGCAGTGCTAAACAACCTAGCGGGGGGCTTTACAATGAGCAGTTCTTC. Its protein is CSAKQPSGGLYNEQFF.

There are a few counts of this clonotype. The chain has TRBV10-3 and TRBJ1-2; D is unclear. The V gene lost 3 bases and the J gene lost 4 bases, with 9 bases spanning the gap. The CDR3 consists of 13 residues. Germline values: CDR1 ENHRY, CDR2 SYGVKD. In nucleotides, the CDR3 is TGTGCCATCAGTGAACGGGTTCCCTATGGCTACACCTTC. Its protein is CAISERVPYGYTF.

The table lists this clonotype with a few counts. The chain is built from TRBV7-9 and TRBJ1-1, with TRBD1 identical over 8 bases. Germline values: CDR1 SEHNR, CDR2 FQNEAQ (reference sequence). Trimming cost V 4 bases and J 0 bases; bases outside gene matches: 4. This CDR3 contains 15 residues. The CDR3 region has the DNA TGTGCCAGCAGCTCGGGACAGGTGATGAACACTGAAGCTTTCTTT. Its protein is CASSSGQVMNTEAFF.

The J gene is TRBJ2-7, the V gene TRBV7-2; possibly TRBD2 for D (6 bases). V lost 5 bases and J 2 bases, leaving 16 bases between the germline ends. This CDR3 is built from 15 residues. Germline values: CDR1 SGHTA, CDR2 FQGNSA. CDR3 amino acids: CASSQAPQRAYEQYF. The CDR3, as DNA: TGTGCCAGCAGCCAAGCCCCGCAGCGGGCCTACGAGCAGTACTTC.

V usage is TRBV7-8 and J usage is TRBJ1-6; TRBD1 agrees at 7 bases. Germline V gives CDR1 SGHVS, CDR2 FQNEAQ. Unmatched junction bases numbered 12, after V lost 0 bases and J lost 7 bases. The CDR3 is made up of 18 amino acids. CDR3: CASSLAFSEGQRNSPLHF. Written as DNA, the CDR3 is TGTGCCAGCAGCTTAGCTTTTTCCGAGGGACAGAGAAATTCACCCCTCCACTTT.